This T cell receptor (beta chain) was profiled in a study of blood T cell repertoires in COVID-19 (TCRdb year 2020). Turning to the overall study: Collaborator samples came from the United States, Italy and Spain and covered acute and convalescent phases of COVID-19. Samples came from the ongoing ImmuneRACE study (first 160 participants) plus 1,254 subjects from 6 global collaborators. The prospective study material was composed of cDNA or gDNA derived from T cells, B-cell-depleted T cells, or PBMCs. A freely available public database, intended as a resource for researchers studying the immune response to SARS-CoV-2, is where the repertoires were released. Nearly every sample came with metadata listing a de-identified subject ID, COVID-19 status, age in years and sex. The dataset comprised deeply sampled blood TCRbeta repertoires from subjects exposed to, actively infected with, or recovered from COVID-19. Where available, HLA class I and class II types were obtained from metadata supplied by the sample provider rather than from assay-based typing.

The paper as a whole reports these results and caveats: The amount of clinical and demographic metadata varied by source and participant and was provided uncurated.

Collaborating institutions collected whole blood in K2EDTA tubes following their own protocols. For TCRbeta analysis, collaborators shipped samples as frozen whole blood, isolated PBMCs, or DNA extracted from either of those sample types. Of note for this clone: Which antigen it targets is not known. No much larger clone exists at a distance of one base, and base qualities are not known.

The immunoSEQ Assay, a bias-controlled multiplex PCR, was used to amplify TCRbeta CDR3 regions from genomic DNA. In the authors' own workflow: Within the assay, amplification of reference gene primers was used to estimate how many nucleated cells each sample contained. To quantify the absolute abundance of each unique TCRbeta CDR3 rearrangement, sequence reads were collapsed and filtered. For each sample, productive Simpson clonality was calculated as the square root of Simpson's diversity index across productive rearrangements. TCRdb limited this immuneACCESS table to in-frame rearrangements with V and J called. A share of clones is missing; checked studies link under half to unresolved V genes, and the rest is unexplained. V and J calls and clone size are as listed in that table; D and trimming were resolved from the DNA. This sample comprises more than 150,000 clones, approximately 90% of them detected only once. The top ten hold approximately 0.56% of the sample.

The sequenced material came from peripheral blood. This receptor was taken from a man aged 50 to 59 with acute or convalescent COVID-19.

The CDR3 region: CASSIIPGVDLDTQYF. The sequenced DNA is TGTGCCAGTAGTATAATCCCAGGGGTGGATCTGGATACGCAGTATTTT. This chain is built from TRBV19 and TRBJ2-3; D gene: possibly TRBD1, on 6 matching bases. CDR1 and CDR2 (LNHDA, SQIVND) derive from the germline V gene (reference sequence). The junction carries 18 bases between V and J, which are trimmed by 2 bases and 6 bases respectively. The CDR3 runs 16 residues from the cysteine to the phenylalanine. Only the CDR3 part of the read is kept: 48 bases, read in frame from the first base.